The rows below give T cell receptor beta chains drawn from one sample of a study of naive and memory T cell subsets. TCRdb ran MiXCR on the UMI-ligation and nested PCR reads and lists one entry per CDR3 protein. The data show around 18,000 distinct CDR3 sequences, 9.5% seen once. Sequenced here: skin, sampled from a tuberculin skin test site. The origin of the receptors is an adult in good health. Both conserved end residues are part of each CDR3. A D gene is named only where the DNA matches it firmly. The size of a clone is reported for some rows only, either as once, few or many, or as a class for expanded clones.

size	V	D	J	CDR3	DNA
many	TRBV6-1	.	TRBJ2-4	CASSELDREDIQYF	TGTGCCAGCAGTGAACTCGACAGGGAGGACATTCAGTACTTC
many	TRBV11-2	.	TRBJ2-2	CASSLARAARGNTGELFF	TGTGCCAGCAGCTTAGCCCGTGCGGCTAGGGGGAACACCGGGGAGCTGTTTTTT
many	TRBV6-6	TRBD2	TRBJ2-3	CASSYSAGGTDTQYF	TGTGCCAGCAGTTACTCGGCGGGGGGTACGGATACGCAGTATTTT
many	TRBV5-5	.	TRBJ2-5	CASSRRLGQETQYF	TGTGCCAGCAGCCGGAGGTTGGGCCAAGAGACCCAGTACTTC
many	TRBV27	TRBD2	TRBJ2-3	CASKTSGRSDTQYF	TGTGCCAGTAAGACTAGCGGGAGATCAGATACGCAGTATTTT
few	TRBV3-1	.	TRBJ1-5	CASSQAGSNQPQHF	TGTGCCAGCAGCCAAGCAGGGAGCAATCAGCCCCAGCATTTT
medium-sized	TRBV3-1	.	TRBJ2-4	CASSPESGALAKNIQYF	TGTGCCAGCAGCCCCGAGTCGGGGGCCCTAGCCAAAAACATTCAGTACTTC
few	TRBV7-3	.	TRBJ2-5	CASSADMGETQYF	TGTGCCAGCAGCGCCGACATGGGAGAGACCCAGTACTTC
many	TRBV7-9	TRBD1	TRBJ2-1	CASSPWSDRGYNEQFF	TGTGCCAGCAGCCCCTGGTCGGACAGGGGGTACAATGAGCAGTTCTTC
.	TRBV10-2	TRBD2	TRBJ2-3	CASSDPELAGGSTDTQYF	TGCGCCAGCAGTGATCCCGAGCTAGCGGGGGGAAGCACAGATACGCAGTATTTT
.	TRBV4-1	.	TRBJ1-2	CASSPTRTESNGYTF	TGCGCCAGCAGCCCGACTCGGACAGAATCGAATGGCTACACCTTC
many	TRBV7-2	.	TRBJ2-7	CASSLGGADEQYF	TGTGCCAGCAGCTTAGGGGGGGCGGACGAGCAGTACTTC
many	TRBV20-1	.	TRBJ1-1	CSATVPLSGTSAEAFF	TGCAGTGCTACCGTACCTCTCTCCGGGACCTCCGCTGAAGCTTTCTTT
many	TRBV2	TRBD1	TRBJ2-4	CASSDPGQGNIQYF	TGTGCCAGCAGTGATCCGGGACAGGGAAACATTCAGTACTTC
.	TRBV29-1	.	TRBJ1-1	CSVEQGNTEAFF	TGCAGCGTTGAACAGGGGAACACTGAAGCTTTCTTT
.	TRBV18	TRBD2	TRBJ2-1	CASSPWPGTSGSDEQFF	TGTGCCAGCTCACCGTGGCCCGGGACTAGCGGGAGTGATGAGCAGTTCTTC
few	TRBV20-1	.	TRBJ2-1	CSAIDLAEHYNEQFF	TGCAGTGCTATAGATTTGGCGGAACATTACAATGAGCAGTTCTTC
medium-sized	TRBV7-6	.	TRBJ2-1	CASSLVGQFLPLYNEQFF	TGTGCCAGCAGCTTAGTAGGACAGTTCCTGCCTTTATACAATGAGCAGTTCTTC
few	TRBV7-9	.	TRBJ2-6	CASSKSSYADFAGANVLTF	TGTGCCAGCAGCAAGAGCAGCTACGCCGACTTTGCTGGGGCCAACGTCCTGACTTTC
many	TRBV7-2	.	TRBJ2-7	CASSLGPTATYEQYF	TGTGCCAGCAGCTTAGGCCCGACAGCCACCTACGAGCAGTACTTC
medium-sized	TRBV20-1	.	TRBJ2-2	CSARQGTGELFF	TGCAGTGCTAGACAGGGCACCGGGGAGCTGTTTTTT
many	TRBV15	TRBD1	TRBJ2-7	CATSRRRQGWYEQYF	TGTGCCACCAGCAGACGGAGACAGGGGTGGTACGAGCAGTACTTC
few	TRBV6-2/TRBV6-3	.	TRBJ2-6	CASSSPGVSGANVLTF	TGTGCCAGCAGTTCCCCCGGGGTCTCTGGGGCCAACGTCCTGACTTTC